Each of the 24 T cell receptor beta chains below was sequenced from the same sample in a study of low-dose radiotherapy and immunotherapy resistance in tumors. TRAV and TRBV primers primed cDNA for both TCRalpha and TCRbeta. Amplification of TCRs used a constant-region primer and V-primer adapter for about 21 PCR cycles. MiXCR, run by TCRdb on the reads, gives a single entry per CDR3 protein. The sample lists around 36,000 distinct CDR3 sequences; roughly 28% were seen once. This sample's time point: before trial treatment. The sample was PBMCs, taken before treatment. The receptors shown here come from a male donor with gallbladder cancer.

The gene calls are TRBV3-1 and TRBJ2-2; no definite D call. The ends were cut back, 7 bases at V and 1 base at J, with 4 bases in the middle. Germline lookup yields CDR1 LGHDT and CDR2 YNNKEL (reference sequence). This CDR3 contains 12 residues. The CDR3 sequence is CASTENTGELFF. The CDR3 DNA is TGTGCCAGCACGGAGAACACCGGGGAGCTGTTTTTT.

This clonotype showed up many times. The rearrangement joins TRBV9 to TRBJ1-2; D not certain. Germline lookup yields CDR1 SGDLS and CDR2 YYNGEE. Trimming took off 3 bases at V and 2 bases at J, with 8 bases between the two ends. This CDR3 region has 13 residues. CDR3 DNA: TGTGCCAGCAGCGCCAACGGGAACTATGGCTACACCTTC. Amino acids: CASSANGNYGYTF. Looking up the rest from reference TRBV9 and TRBJ1-2 gives the full variable domain: DSGVTQTPKHLITATGQRVTLRCSPRSGDLSVYWYQQSLDQGLQFLIQYYNGEERAKGNILERFSAQQFPDLHSELNLSSLELGDSALYFCASSANGNYGYTFGSGTRLTVV.

This clonotype came up many times. The chain carries TRBV19 and TRBJ2-1; 10 nucleotides match TRBD2. Germline CDR1 and CDR2: LNHDA and SQIVND (reference sequence). CDR3 length equals 14 residues. V was clipped by 6 bases and J by 6 bases; unmatched bases: 5. DNA of the CDR3: TGTGCCAGTAGCACAATAGCGGGAGGCAATGAGCAGTTCTTC. This sequence encodes CASSTIAGGNEQFF.

This clonotype was observed a few times. The chain's CDR3 is CASSPESYGYTF. In DNA form, the CDR3 reads TGTGCCAGTAGTCCGGAATCCTATGGCTACACCTTC. The chain joins TRBV19 to TRBJ1-2; D uncertain. The germline V gene has CDR1 LNHDA and CDR2 SQIVND (reference sequence). Between the trimmed V and J ends, which lost 5 bases and 4 bases, there was a span of 8 bases. This CDR3 comprises 12 residues. The full variable domain, rest sourced from reference TRBV19 and TRBJ1-2, is DGGITQSPKYLFRKEGQNVTLSCEQNLNHDAMYWYRQDPGQGLRLIYYSQIVNDFQKGDIAEGYSVSREKKESFPLTVTSAQKNPTAFYLCASSPESYGYTFGSGTRLTVV.

The chain joins TRBV28 to TRBJ2-7, with TRBD1 as a possible D gene (5 bases). Trimming cost V 8 bases and J 0 bases, with 17 bases left between them. CDR3 size: 15 residues. Looked up from germline, CDR1 is MDHEN and CDR2 is SYDVKM. This CDR3 reads CASHSYGASSYEQYF. In nucleotides, the CDR3 is TGTGCCAGCCACTCATATGGGGCCAGCTCCTACGAGCAGTACTTC.

This clonotype was counted a few times. The V call is TRBV5-1, the J call TRBJ2-3; D unclear. V shed 0 bases and J shed 6 bases, with 11 bases lying between them. CDR3 length: 14 residues. From germline, CDR1 is SGHRS and CDR2 YFSETQ. DNA for the CDR3: TGCGCCAGCAGCTTGGCTCAGAACCTGGATACGCAGTATTTT. This translates into CASSLAQNLDTQYF. Filled out from reference TRBV5-1 and TRBJ2-3, the complete variable domain reads KAGVTQTPRYLIKTRGQQVTLSCSPISGHRSVSWYQQTPGQGLQFLFEYFSETQRNKGNFPGRFSGRQFSNSRSEMNVSTLELGDSALYLCASSLAQNLDTQYFGPGTRLTVL.

This chain uses TRBV2 with TRBJ2-3; 7 bases match TRBD1. Per germline, CDR1 SNHLY and CDR2 FYNNEI. This CDR3 contains 17 residues. The J segment lost 6 bases and the V segment lost 1 base, leaving 13 bases of the junction unmatched. This CDR3 is CASSEGQGVLVKDTQYF. In nucleotides, the CDR3 is TGTGCCAGCAGTGAAGGGCAGGGGGTTTTGGTTAAGGATACGCAGTATTTT.

In this sample, this clonotype turned up a few times. This chain joins TRBV28 and TRBJ2-5, with TRBD2 as a possible D gene (6 bases). V was clipped by 5 bases and J by 1 base, with 14 bases between them. Germline assignment: CDR1 MDHEN and CDR2 SYDVKM. The CDR3 contains 15 residues. As DNA, the CDR3 is TGTGCCAGCAGTCGTCAGACTAGTTTCCAAGAGACCCAGTACTTC. Translation: CASSRQTSFQETQYF.

The chain is built from TRBV12-5 and TRBJ2-1; no clear D. Trimming shortened V by 6 bases and J by 8 bases, and 2 bases separated the two germline ends. Germline-derived CDR1 and CDR2 are LGHNT and FRNRAP. CDR3 length equals 9 residues. The CDR3, as DNA: TGTGCTAGTGGGTATGAGCAGTTCTTC. It is translated as CASGYEQFF.

This clonotype was seen at least ten times. The chain has TRBV5-1 and TRBJ2-1; D not resolved. V lost 0 bases and J lost 2, with 3 bases in between. Per germline, CDR1 SGHRS and CDR2 YFSETQ. This CDR3 region has 13 residues. Here the CDR3 DNA reads TGCGCCAGCAGCTTGGTTGCCTACAATGAGCAGTTCTTC. Translating it yields CASSLVAYNEQFF.

Worth noting for this clonotype: At one of its ends the junction is not consistent with the germline gene, which may arise from a read error. This chain connects TRBV27 to TRBJ2-3, with unresolved D. Germline CDR1 MNHEY, CDR2 SMNVEV (reference sequence). This CDR3 is 13 amino acids long. The CDR3 reads CTSSLVFPDTQYF. The CDR3 coding sequence is TGTACCAGCAGTTTAGTGTTCCCAGATACGCAGTATTTT.

There are many counts of this clonotype. The J gene is TRBJ2-5, the V gene TRBV5-1; D is ambiguous. Germline values: CDR1 SGHRS, CDR2 YFSETQ. The CDR3 covers 13 residues. V lost 0 bases to trimming and J lost 1 base, with 4 bases between them. CDR3 loop: CASSLVGQETQYF. In nucleotides, the CDR3 is TGCGCCAGCAGCTTGGTGGGCCAAGAGACCCAGTACTTC.

The rearrangement joins TRBV7-2 to TRBJ2-1; 7 nucleotides match TRBD2. After removal of 0 bases from V and 1 base from J, the junction contained 9 bases not matched to a gene. Germline V gene data show CDR1 as SGHTA and CDR2 as FQGNSA. This CDR3 has 18 amino acids. The CDR3 coding sequence is TGTGCCAGCAGCTTAGCACGCGGGGGTAGTAGGTCCTACAATGAGCAGTTCTTC. It codes for CASSLARGGSRSYNEQFF.

V gene TRBV28 combines with J gene TRBJ1-3; the D gene is possibly TRBD1 (6 bases). V shed 6 bases and J shed 4 bases, with 16 bases lying between them. The CDR3 covers 15 residues. CDR1 is MDHEN, CDR2 SYDVKM, per germline. Here the CDR3 reads CASSDLPGAGNTIYF. For the CDR3, the DNA is TGTGCCAGCAGCGATCTCCCGGGGGCGGGAAACACCATATATTTT.

Ten or more counts support this clonotype. This sequence joins TRBV5-1 and TRBJ2-1; 7 bases fit TRBD2. The germline gives CDR1 SGHRS, CDR2 YFSETQ. Trimming cost V 4 bases and J 6 bases; bases outside gene matches: 13. CDR3 length: 16 amino acids. Written as DNA, the CDR3 is TGCGCCAGCAGCCCGGACCAGCGGGGAGACTTCAATGAGCAGTTCTTC. Its translation is CASSPDQRGDFNEQFF. Based on the CDR3 plus reference TRBV5-1 and TRBJ2-1, the full variable domain is KAGVTQTPRYLIKTRGQQVTLSCSPISGHRSVSWYQQTPGQGLQFLFEYFSETQRNKGNFPGRFSGRQFSNSRSEMNVSTLELGDSALYLCASSPDQRGDFNEQFFGPGTRLTVL.

The chain uses TRBV14 and TRBJ2-1; tentatively, D is TRBD2 (6 bases). The CDR3 covers 21 residues. The V gene lost 3 bases and the J gene lost 0 bases, with 27 bases spanning the gap. The germline V gene encodes CDR1 SGHDN and CDR2 FVKESK. The CDR3 loop is CASSQARLEGRWIGSYNEQFF. The CDR3 DNA reads as TGTGCCAGCAGCCAGGCACGACTAGAGGGTCGGTGGATTGGCTCCTACAATGAGCAGTTCTTC.

The gene calls are TRBV28 and TRBJ1-3, with D unclear. In germline, CDR1 is MDHEN, CDR2 SYDVKM. Trimming took 6 bases from V and 3 from J, leaving 15 bases between them. The CDR3 totals 15 residues. In nucleotides, the CDR3 is TGTGCCAGCAGCCCCGGACGGGAGTTTGGAAACACCATATATTTT. This codes for CASSPGREFGNTIYF.

This clonotype was detected many times. This chain links TRBV27 with TRBJ1-5; 9 bases fit TRBD1. Looked up from germline, CDR1 is MNHEY and CDR2 is SMNVEV (reference sequence). V trimming: 7 bases; J trimming: 1 base; junction bases outside the gene matches: 8. There are 16 residues in the CDR3. Here the CDR3 DNA reads TGTGCCAGCACCCGGACAGGGGACCTAAGCAATCAGCCCCAGCATTTT. It specifies CASTRTGDLSNQPQHF.

In its sample, this clonotype ranks as medium-sized. The chain has TRBV5-1 and TRBJ2-4; D might be TRBD2 (5 bases). V lost 0 bases and J 0 bases, leaving 16 bases between the germline ends. The CDR3 consists of 18 residues. CDR1 is SGHRS and CDR2 is YFSETQ in the germline V gene. CDR3 bases: TGCGCCAGCAGCTTGGTTGCGGGCTGGACTTTAGCCAAAAACATTCAGTACTTC. It codes for CASSLVAGWTLAKNIQYF.

The chain recombines TRBV19 with TRBJ2-4, with D perhaps assigned TRBD1 or TRBD2 (5 bases each). CDR1 is LNHDA, CDR2 SQIVND, per germline (reference sequence). With 8 bases removed from V and 13 bases from J, the gap between germline ends came to 15 bases. CDR3 length: 11 residues. The CDR3 sequence is CASFRDVRQYF. As DNA, the CDR3 is TGTGCCAGTTTCAGGGACGTGAGGCAGTACTTC.

The chain combines TRBV2 with TRBJ2-1; D might be TRBD1 or TRBD2, each matching 5 bases. This CDR3 has 16 amino acids. Germline assignment: CDR1 SNHLY and CDR2 FYNNEI. The V end was cut by 3 bases, the J end by 1 base, with 13 bases between. The CDR3 nucleotides are TGTGCCAGCAGTGAGGAAGGGGCGGGTTCCTACAATGAGCAGTTCTTC. Its protein is CASSEEGAGSYNEQFF.

This clonotype has just one count. A far larger clone is one nucleotide away, so this likely arose from a read error. This chain connects TRBV6-6 to TRBJ2-1; no clear D. The V gene lost 6 bases and the J gene lost 13 bases, with 22 bases spanning the gap. The CDR3 has 14 residues. CDR1 MNHNY and CDR2 SVGAGI come from the germline V gene (reference sequence). The CDR3 spells CASSRRGADETQFF. CDR3 DNA: TGTGCCAGCAGCCGAAGAGGAGCCGATGAGACCCAGTTCTTC.

Comments on this clonotype: This likely stems from a read error, as it lies one base from a far larger clone. The rearrangement links TRBV29-1 to TRBJ2-5; perhaps D is TRBD1 or TRBD2 (6 bases each). Germline assignment: CDR1 SQVTM and CDR2 ANQGSEA. The CDR3 runs 12 residues. V was pared by 1 base and J by 11 bases, with 14 bases between. DNA for the CDR3: TGCAGCGTTGAAGGGGGGGCCAATGAGCAGTACTTC. This codes for CSVEGGANEQYF.

The chain recombines TRBV6-2 or TRBV6-3 with TRBJ1-5, with 8 nucleotides matching TRBD1. The CDR3 contains 17 residues. The V gene end was trimmed by 0 bases and the J gene end by 3 bases; junction bases not matched to a gene: 7. Germline CDR1 reads MNHEY; CDR2 reads SVGEGT. DNA for the CDR3: TGTGCCAGCAGTTACTCGATGGACAGGGTACCCAATCAGCCCCAGCATTTT. Translation: CASSYSMDRVPNQPQHF.